The 21 T cell receptor beta chains below come from one sample, sequenced in a study of cytomegalovirus exposure and HLA in healthy donors. TCRdb's table, derived via immunoSEQ multiplex PCR, lists solely in-frame clones and lacks some. The sample carries 120,000 or so clones, roughly nine tenths recorded once. The sequencing input was PBMCs. These receptors came from a woman between 18 and 29 years old in good health and CMV-seronegative.

The J gene is TRBJ2-2, the V gene TRBV7-8; the match to TRBD2 covers 7 bases. J gave up 2 bases and V 0 bases, and 6 bases lay outside the gene matches. This CDR3 is built from 17 residues. From germline, CDR1 is SGHVS and CDR2 FQNEAQ. CDR3 protein: CASSLAPSGDNTGELFF. CDR3 sequence (DNA): TGTGCCAGCAGCTTAGCCCCTAGCGGAGATAACACCGGGGAGCTGTTTTTT. Full variable domain (missing parts from reference TRBV7-8 and TRBJ2-2): GAGVSQSPRYKVAKRGQDVALRCDPISGHVSLFWYQQALGQGPEFLTYFQNEAQLDKSGLPSDRFFAERPEGSVSTLKIQRTQQEDSAVYLCASSLAPSGDNTGELFFGEGSRLTVL.

This chain links TRBV6-1 with TRBJ2-1; possibly TRBD1 for D (6 bases). The germline V gene has CDR1 MNHNS and CDR2 SASEGT. This CDR3 spans 12 amino acids. The ends were cut back, 4 bases at V and 7 bases at J, with 8 bases in the middle. The CDR3 is CASSATGNEQFF. The CDR3 DNA follows: TGTGCCAGCAGTGCAACAGGGAATGAGCAGTTCTTC.

The chain has TRBV27 and TRBJ2-2; possible D gene TRBD1, 6 bases. Germline-derived CDR1 and CDR2 are MNHEY and SMNVEV (reference sequence). The CDR3 has 17 amino acids. V lost 6 bases to trimming and J lost 2 bases, with 19 bases between them. CDR3 sequence (DNA): TGTGCCAGCAGCCGGGAAGGGGGATACTCAAACACCGGGGAGCTGTTTTTT. Protein: CASSREGGYSNTGELFF.

The rearrangement joins TRBV14 to TRBJ2-1; the match to TRBD2 covers 8 bases. The CDR3 spans 17 residues. CDR1 and CDR2 from the germline V gene are SGHDN and FVKESK. V lost 1 base to trimming and J lost 10 bases; unmatched junction nucleotides: 15. The CDR3 is CASSQVLLPGGPGEQFF. CDR3 bases: TGTGCCAGCAGCCAAGTCCTCCTCCCGGGAGGGCCGGGGGAGCAGTTCTTC.

CDR3 sequence reads: CASRRQDRATYEQYF. CDR3 DNA: TGTGCCAGCAGGAGACAGGACAGGGCGACCTACGAGCAGTACTTC. The V call is TRBV6-5, the J call TRBJ2-7; TRBD1 matches at 8 bases. The CDR3 consists of 15 residues. Germline CDR1 and CDR2: MNHEY and SVGAGI. Germline trimming cut 6 bases from V and 2 bases from J; bases unmatched to any gene: 9.

The V and J genes are TRBV6-5 and TRBJ2-1, with 11 bases that match TRBD2. Germline V lookup: CDR1 MNHEY, CDR2 SVGAGI. V trimming: 4 bases; J trimming: 6 bases; junction bases outside the gene matches: 8. The CDR3 spans 16 residues. CDR3: CASSSKLAGGGNEQFF. In DNA form, the CDR3 reads TGTGCCAGCAGTTCCAAGCTAGCGGGGGGAGGCAATGAGCAGTTCTTC.

This rearrangement joins TRBV6-5 to TRBJ1-5; 8 nucleotides align to TRBD1. This CDR3 region has 15 residues. Germline lookup yields CDR1 MNHEY and CDR2 SVGAGI. Trimming removed 4 bases from V and 4 bases from J; junction bases left unmatched: 6. The CDR3, as DNA: TGTGCCAGCAGTTCCCGACAGGGGATGAATCAGCCCCAGCATTTT. Protein: CASSSRQGMNQPQHF.

The J gene is TRBJ2-1, the V gene TRBV15, with D possibly being TRBD2 (5 bases). The V gene lost 0 bases and the J gene lost 6 bases, with 12 bases spanning the gap. Germline CDR1 and CDR2: LNHNV and YYDKDF (reference sequence). The CDR3 runs to 15 residues. The CDR3: CATSRDVGALNEQFF. The CDR3 region has the DNA TGTGCCACCAGCAGAGATGTGGGAGCGCTCAATGAGCAGTTCTTC.

This chain uses TRBV28 with TRBJ1-1; D is uncertain. CDR1 and CDR2 (germline): MDHEN, SYDVKM. The CDR3 is 14 residues long. V shed 4 bases and J shed 7 bases, with 16 bases lying between them. In DNA, the CDR3 is TGTGCCAGCAGTTCAGGCGCAGTGCGCAATGAAGCTTTCTTT. It specifies CASSSGAVRNEAFF. The full variable domain, in which reference TRBV28 and TRBJ1-1 provide the parts outside the CDR3, is DVKVTQSSRYLVKRTGEKVFLECVQDMDHENMFWYRQDPGLGLRLIYFSYDVKMKEKGDIPEGYSVSREKKERFSLILESASTNQTSMYLCASSSGAVRNEAFFGQGTRLTVV.

J is TRBJ2-1 and V is TRBV7-6; 7 positions match TRBD2. Germline V gives CDR1 SGHVS, CDR2 FNYEAQ. V lost 1 base, J lost 6 bases, and 9 bases stayed unmatched. The CDR3 sequence is 16 residues long. The CDR3 sequence is CASSLELGGRFNEQFF. The CDR3 nucleotides read TGTGCCAGCAGCTTAGAGCTCGGCGGGAGATTCAATGAGCAGTTCTTC.

J is TRBJ1-2 and V is TRBV27; 8 nucleotides agree with TRBD1. The CDR3 has 15 residues. Trimming removed 3 bases from V and 6 bases from J; junction bases left unmatched: 9. Germline V CDR1 and CDR2: MNHEY, SMNVEV (reference sequence). This CDR3 is CASSLLAGTGNGYTF. In DNA form, the CDR3 reads TGTGCCAGCAGTTTGTTAGCCGGGACAGGTAATGGCTACACCTTC.

This chain connects TRBV2 to TRBJ2-1, with 9 bases aligning to TRBD2. J gave up 7 bases and V 6 bases, and 16 bases lay outside the gene matches. CDR1 and CDR2 (germline): SNHLY, FYNNEI. The CDR3 sequence is 17 residues long. The CDR3 DNA follows: TGTGCCAGCAGCTCTCTAGCGGGGAGTTGGGATATGAATGAGCAGTTCTTC. Translating it yields CASSSLAGSWDMNEQFF.

V is TRBV7-8 and J is TRBJ1-1; the D gene is possibly TRBD1 (6 bases). Germline assignment: CDR1 SGHVS and CDR2 FQNEAQ. This CDR3 is built from 12 residues. Trimming shortened V by 3 bases and J by 7 bases, and 9 bases separated the two germline ends. CDR3 bases: TGTGCCAGCAGCTTGGCGGACAGTGAAGCTTTCTTT. Translation: CASSLADSEAFF.

The chain combines TRBV5-1 with TRBJ2-5; the D gene is possibly TRBD2 (5 bases). V lost 7 bases to trimming and J lost 3 bases, with 16 bases between them. The CDR3 contains 14 residues. Germline CDR1 and CDR2: SGHRS and YFSETQ. CDR3 amino acids: CASRLLLSEETQYF. CDR3 DNA sequence: TGCGCCAGCCGATTGTTGCTTAGCGAAGAGACCCAGTACTTC.

The chain has TRBV11-2 and TRBJ2-7; no clear D. From germline, CDR1 is SGHAT and CDR2 FQNNGV. This CDR3 is built from 13 residues. Trimming pared 0 bases from V and 7 bases from J, leaving 10 bases between. Here the CDR3 DNA reads TGTGCCAGCAGCTTAGACCCTATTTTAGAGCAGTACTTC. It specifies CASSLDPILEQYF. The full variable domain, its missing parts supplied by reference TRBV11-2 and TRBJ2-7, is EAGVAQSPRYKIIEKRQSVAFWCNPISGHATLYWYQQILGQGPKLLIQFQNNGVVDDSQLPKDRFSAERLKGVDSTLKIQPAKLEDSAVYLCASSLDPILEQYFGPGTRLTVT.

This sequence joins TRBV27 and TRBJ2-1, with 15 bases lining up with TRBD2. Unmatched junction bases numbered 13, after V lost 6 bases and J lost 7 bases. The germline V gene encodes CDR1 MNHEY and CDR2 SMNVEV (reference sequence). The CDR3 extends over 18 amino acids. CDR3 in amino acids: CASSPGTSGGRRGNEQFF. CDR3 in DNA: TGTGCCAGCAGCCCTGGGACTAGCGGGGGGCGGCGGGGGAATGAGCAGTTCTTC.

The chain joins TRBV5-1 to TRBJ2-5; 11 bases match TRBD1. CDR1 and CDR2 (germline): SGHRS, YFSETQ. This CDR3 has 15 residues. The V segment lost 4 bases and the J segment 8 bases; nucleotides outside the gene matches: 10. The DNA for the CDR3 is TGCGCCAGCAGCCCGGACGGGACAGGGGGGCAAACCCAGTACTTC. The encoded protein is CASSPDGTGGQTQYF.

The chain uses TRBV27 and TRBJ2-7; 10 nucleotides align to TRBD2. After removal of 2 bases from V and 3 bases from J, the junction contained 4 bases not matched to a gene. Looked up from germline, CDR1 is MNHEY and CDR2 is SMNVEV (reference sequence). The CDR3 spans 15 residues. The CDR3 coding sequence is TGTGCCAGCAGTTTAGAACTAGCGGGGAACTACGAGCAGTACTTC. It specifies CASSLELAGNYEQYF.

The CDR3 protein is CASKKRFDTGELFF. The CDR3 DNA sequence: TGTGCCAGCAAGAAACGGTTTGACACCGGGGAGCTGTTTTTT. The V call is TRBV27, the J call TRBJ2-2; D not resolved. Trimming pared 7 bases from V and 3 bases from J, leaving 12 bases between. This CDR3 region has 14 residues. CDR1 is MNHEY, CDR2 SMNVEV, per germline (reference sequence).

This clone came up a few times. The V call is TRBV4-2, the J call TRBJ2-7; 7 nucleotides agree with TRBD2. The germline gives CDR1 LGHNA, CDR2 YNFKEQ. CDR3 length equals 16 residues. V lost 1 base to trimming and J lost 0 bases; unmatched junction nucleotides: 6. The CDR3 reads CASSQGLAAGSYEQYF. In DNA, the CDR3 is TGTGCCAGCAGCCAAGGTCTAGCGGCGGGCTCCTACGAGCAGTACTTC.

The chain employs TRBV7-2 and TRBJ1-5; 9 nucleotides agree with TRBD1. After removal of 1 base from V and 1 base from J, the junction contained 5 bases not matched to a gene. Germline V CDR1 and CDR2: SGHTA, FQGNSA. CDR3 length: 17 amino acids. The DNA for the CDR3 is TGTGCCAGCAGCTTAGGACAGGGGGAAGTAAGCAATCAGCCCCAGCATTTT. It encodes CASSLGQGEVSNQPQHF. Full variable domain (rest looked up from reference TRBV7-2 and TRBJ1-5): GAGVSQSPSNKVTEKGKDVELRCDPISGHTALYWYRQSLGQGLEFLIYFQGNSAPDKSGLPSDRFSAERTGGSVSTLTIQRTQQEDSAVYLCASSLGQGEVSNQPQHFGDGTRLSIL.